This T cell receptor beta chain was retrieved from a study of cytomegalovirus exposure and HLA in healthy donors (dated by TCRdb to 2016 to 2017). Broadly, across the study: An earlier analysis of some 550 of the donors reported 250 to 300 Gb of sequence data and around 110 million unique TCR beta sequences from about 180 million T cells. An early release covering 500 to 750 HLA-typed donors comprised around 300 gigabases of sequencing data and tens of millions of unique TCR sequences. The genetic ancestry cluster associated with self-reported Caucasian donors included about 81% of the roughly 400 genotyped donors. The study was designed to test whether signatures of past pathogen exposure could be identified by cataloging public T cell receptors. The study used immunosequencing to profile the T cell repertoires of some 600 subjects and linked those repertoires to cytomegalovirus serostatus. A separate validation cohort of over 95 different subjects was used in addition to the roughly 640-subject first cohort. To predict cytomegalovirus infection status, the study brought together high-throughput TCR immunosequencing, statistical association of individual TCRs with disease status, and machine learning. To study patterns of TCR occurrence, a later analysis re-analyzed previously published TCR beta repertoires from 500 to 850 donors and added high-resolution HLA genotyping. In the later analysis, no new phenotypic data were used to find candidate immune exposures; instead, reliance was placed on TCR beta sequences and their occurrence across donors. To decide whether each TCR beta V gene segment behaved as functional or pseudogenic, an earlier analysis of approximately 620 of the donors relied on high-throughput TCR beta sequencing. Donor age, sex, ethnicity and CMV serostatus were compiled together with the repertoire data. A later genetic analysis used genome-wide SNP genotypes for about 60% of the roughly 700 donors, treating that subset as a discovery cohort. Every repertoire in the discovery cohort had been generated on one and the same sequencing platform. HLA typing covered class I and class II loci at four-digit resolution. The number of typed donors differed by locus: about 620-640 for A, B, C, DRB1 and DQB1; 500 to 550 for DQA1; around 610 for DPA1; and some 470 for DPB1. A handful of DR-DQ haplotypes were handled as single units for association and clustering because linkage in the cohort was strong. Among over 350 genotyped donors of the cohort, an average of around 240,000 unique TCR beta nucleotide sequences were sequenced per donor, around 18% of them non-productive.

This clone has just one count. No antigen is known for it. Base qualities are not recorded, but no much larger clone differs from it by a single base. The V end loses 0 bases and the J end loses 4 bases, and a stretch of 7 bases separates them. From cysteine to phenylalanine, the CDR3 is 13 amino acids long. Just the 39-base CDR3 DNA is kept, in frame starting at base 1. As encoded in the germline V gene, CDR1 is MNHEY while CDR2 is SVGAGI. The investigation overall reported the following: HLA typing was unavailable for some donors at each locus, so association tests used only the typed subset. An association between a missense DCLRE1C variant and V-gene and J-gene trimming of TCR beta chains was found in a later genetic analysis and replicated in an independent cohort. In vitro tests confirmed that a few of the cytomegalovirus-associated TCR beta chains recognize cytomegalovirus antigens. Only TCR beta chains were sequenced in this cohort, and the absence of alpha or paired-chain data limited detectable features. Broadly in line with IMGT annotations, most TCR beta V segments showed up in productive rearrangements about 87% or about 30% of the time in an earlier analysis of a few hundred of the donors. In a later analysis, several top co-occurrence clusters were reported to appear linked to parvovirus B19, influenza, CMV and Epstein-Barr virus. Compared with the approximately 720-donor mean, donors in an Asian-associated ancestry cluster had fewer N-insertions in productive TCRs, according to a later genetic analysis. The study listed 150 to 200 TCR beta chains as associated with cytomegalovirus. At a false discovery rate of 0.05, a later analysis linked 15,000 to 20,000 TCR beta sequences to specific HLA alleles. When HLA alleles, especially DR and DQ, strongly co-occurred, TCR associations were difficult to assign to individual alleles. It was suggested by the authors that the approach could potentially be generalized to other disease states and immunological phenotypes. A later analysis found that TCR association rates varied across HLA loci, with DRB1 alleles showing the most associated TCRs and HLA-C alleles the fewest. Most TCR sequences were seen in very few donors, while some public TCRs were found in many individuals. A further reported finding was that TCR beta sequences accurately predicted the HLA-A and HLA-B alleles for most subjects in the first cohort. Some IMGT-functional V segments, including TRBV6-2 and TRBV6-3, could not be distinguished by the 87-base-pair reads and were therefore excluded. In both the original and validation cohorts, the classifier was reported to diagnose cytomegalovirus status with high specificity and sensitivity. In a later analysis, HLA-associated TCR beta chains showed more clonal expansion and lower generation probabilities than non-associated chains that were equally common. Correlated functional status among segregating V segments might be attributable to linkage disequilibrium, but an unknown experimental factor could not be ruled out. Some 15 rarely observed V segments, including chromosome 9 orphons, were excluded from the earlier analysis of about 600 of the donors because counts were too low. CMV serostatus was the only immune exposure information available for the cohort. Roughly uniform sequencing depth across donors was assumed in presence/absence analyses, although this assumption may not hold. In a later analysis, most CMV-associated TCR beta chains were found to appear HLA-restricted, with HLA associations seemingly driven largely by CMV exposure. The sequencing pipeline was judged likely to have produced a cluster of highly shared sequence variants as a technical artifact.

The cohort comprised under 700 healthy bone marrow donors. At the time of sampling, all cohort members were nominally healthy, though unrecorded immune exposures were likely present. The donor was CMV seropositive and belonged to the group of 250 to 350 seropositive cohort members. Every donor gave a peripheral blood sample, and the peripheral blood mononuclear cells from that sample were used for TCR beta sequencing. The Qiagen DNeasy Blood Extraction Kit was used to extract genomic DNA from the blood cell samples. The library came from the immunoSEQ multiplex PCR assay. For the multiplex PCR, a mixture combining 60 forward primers for TCR Vbeta segments and 13 reverse primers for TCR Jbeta segments was used. The CDR3 region of rearranged TCR beta genes was amplified from genomic DNA with a multiplex PCR assay. On the Illumina HiSeq System, the amplified TCR beta libraries were sequenced as 87-base-pair reads. Regarding the original processing steps: In a later analysis, some 80 million unique TCR beta chains were counted across the roughly 700 repertoires, and roughly 11 million of these chains were shared by at least two donors. To remove PCR and sequencing errors, raw reads were error-corrected and collapsed into unique sequences using a nearest-neighbor algorithm that merged closely related sequences. To assign V, D and J gene segments, CDR3 sequences were aligned to IMGT reference sequences. Each retained sequence needed at least a six-nucleotide match to both a V gene segment and a J gene segment. Rearrangements were classified as productive when the CDR3 lacked stop codons and remained in frame with V and J, and all other rearrangements were classified as non-productive. Following IMGT convention, CDR3 was defined as the stretch from the second conserved V-encoded cysteine up to the conserved J-encoded phenylalanine. The earlier analysis of some 550 of the donors excluded any sequence lacking an unambiguous match to a single V gene segment. An earlier analysis of a few hundred of the donors called V segments functional above 56.7% productive rearrangements and segregating when the between-donor standard deviation exceeded 5%. A statistical classification framework was built to diagnose cytomegalovirus status from the catalog of TCR beta chain sequences. In a later analysis, TCR nucleotide sequences were compared against IMGT/GENE-DB human TR gene sequences so that V and J genes could be assigned. Using the TCRdist pipeline, a later analysis assigned CDR3 sequences along with most-parsimonious VDJ recombination scenarios. A later analysis defined each TCR beta chain by its CDR3 amino acid sequence plus V-gene family, and excluded reads lacking a unique V-gene family. To address suspected cross-contamination and a sequencing artifact, a later analysis removed 592 highly shared, low-generation-probability nucleotide sequences. A later analysis calculated a clonal expansion index for each public chain from normalized within-repertoire ranks of inferred template counts. Generation probabilities in a later analysis came from a VDJ recombination model fitted to out-of-frame rearrangements, and those results were checked against IGoR. In a later analysis, TCR-TCR, TCR-HLA and TCR-CMV co-occurrence was scored with hypergeometric tests, and a repertoire-size bias correction was applied to TCR pairs. In a later analysis, false discovery rates were estimated by permuting HLA or CMV assignments 20 times. In a later analysis, co-occurring TCRs were grouped using DBSCAN, with TCRdist sequence similarity added in when clustering inside HLA-allele-positive subsets. Co-occurrence clustering excluded repertoires with fewer than 30,000 or more than 120,000 public chains, plus five with anomalous nucleotide sharing. This immuneACCESS table, as held by TCRdb, lists in-frame sequences with V and J called but not all clones. Of the missing ones, under half trace to an unresolved V gene in checked studies; the others have no known cause. The DNA was the basis for D and trimming; V, J and clone size are from that table. The sample table contains around 130,000 clones; only one count was recorded for 65% to 90% of them. Together, the top ten hold around 10% of the sample.

The source of this sequence is a male donor in good health and CMV-seropositive. The material sequenced was PBMCs. The chain is assembled from TRBV6-5 and TRBJ2-7, with TRBD2 perhaps the D gene, on 5 matching bases. The CDR3 reads as follows: CASSYSRGYEQYF. The base sequence is TGTGCCAGCAGTTACTCACGGGGATACGAGCAGTACTTC.